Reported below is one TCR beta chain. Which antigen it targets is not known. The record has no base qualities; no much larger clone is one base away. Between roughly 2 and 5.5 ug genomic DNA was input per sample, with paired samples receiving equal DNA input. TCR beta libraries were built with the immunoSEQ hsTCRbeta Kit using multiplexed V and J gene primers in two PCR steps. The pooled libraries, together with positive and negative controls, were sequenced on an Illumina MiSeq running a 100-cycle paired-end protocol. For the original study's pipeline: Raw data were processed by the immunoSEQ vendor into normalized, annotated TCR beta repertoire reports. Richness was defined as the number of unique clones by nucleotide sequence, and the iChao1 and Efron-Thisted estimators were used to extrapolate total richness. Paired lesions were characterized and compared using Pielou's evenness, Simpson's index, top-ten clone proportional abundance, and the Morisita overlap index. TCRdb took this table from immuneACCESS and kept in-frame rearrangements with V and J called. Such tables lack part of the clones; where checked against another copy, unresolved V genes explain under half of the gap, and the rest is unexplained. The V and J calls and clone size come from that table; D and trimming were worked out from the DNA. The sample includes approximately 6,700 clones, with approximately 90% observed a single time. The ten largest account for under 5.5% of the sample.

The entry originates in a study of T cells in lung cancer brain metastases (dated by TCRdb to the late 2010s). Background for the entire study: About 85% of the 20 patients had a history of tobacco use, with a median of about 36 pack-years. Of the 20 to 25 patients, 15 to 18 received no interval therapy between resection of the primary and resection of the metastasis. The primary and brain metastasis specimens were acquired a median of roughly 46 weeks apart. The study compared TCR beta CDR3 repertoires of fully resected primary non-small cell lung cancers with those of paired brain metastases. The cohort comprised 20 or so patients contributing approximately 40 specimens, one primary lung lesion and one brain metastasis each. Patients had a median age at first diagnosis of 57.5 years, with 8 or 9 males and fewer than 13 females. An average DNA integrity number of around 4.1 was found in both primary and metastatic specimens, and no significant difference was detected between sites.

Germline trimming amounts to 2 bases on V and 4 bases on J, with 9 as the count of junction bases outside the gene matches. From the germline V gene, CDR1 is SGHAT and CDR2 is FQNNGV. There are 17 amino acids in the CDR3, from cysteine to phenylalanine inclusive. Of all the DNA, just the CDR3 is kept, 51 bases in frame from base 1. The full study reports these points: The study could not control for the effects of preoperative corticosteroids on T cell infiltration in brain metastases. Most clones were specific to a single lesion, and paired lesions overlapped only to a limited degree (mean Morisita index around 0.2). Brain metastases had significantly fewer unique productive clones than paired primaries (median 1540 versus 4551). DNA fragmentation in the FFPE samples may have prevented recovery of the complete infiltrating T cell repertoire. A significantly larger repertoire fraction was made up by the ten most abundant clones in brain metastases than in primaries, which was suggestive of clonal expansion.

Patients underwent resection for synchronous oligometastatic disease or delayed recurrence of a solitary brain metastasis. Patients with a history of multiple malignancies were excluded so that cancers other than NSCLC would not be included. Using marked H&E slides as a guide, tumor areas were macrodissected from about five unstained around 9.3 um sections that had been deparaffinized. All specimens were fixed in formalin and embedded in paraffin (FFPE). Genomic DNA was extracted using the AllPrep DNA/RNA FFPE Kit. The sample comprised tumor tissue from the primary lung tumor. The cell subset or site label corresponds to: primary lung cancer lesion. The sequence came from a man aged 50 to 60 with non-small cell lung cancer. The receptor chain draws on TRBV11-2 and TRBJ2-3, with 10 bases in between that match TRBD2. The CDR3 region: CASSLMVNSGGPDTQYF. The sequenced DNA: TGTGCCAGCAGCTTAATGGTTAATAGCGGGGGGCCAGATACGCAGTATTTT.